The following is a TCR beta chain sequence with its context. Those enrolled in Seattle joined during active infection and were followed longitudinally afterward. These data come from a study of blood T cell repertoires in COVID-19. Study summary: COVID-19 samples from acute and convalescent phases originated in the United States, Italy and Spain. T cells, B-cell-depleted T cells, or PBMCs provided the cDNA or gDNA that served as material.

Per the authors' pipeline: Nucleated cell counts were estimated from reference gene primer amplification. Generated by immunoSEQ multiplex PCR, the TCRdb table keeps only in-frame clones and is missing some. D and trimming come from the DNA, and the V and J calls and clone size come from that table. This sample yields 300,000 to 400,000 clones, of which approximately 88% are seen a single time; approximately 1.6% belongs to the top ten. V lost 5 bases to trimming and J lost 6 bases; unmatched junction nucleotides: 10. This CDR3 is 15 amino acids long. From germline, CDR1 is SGHVS and CDR2 FNYEAQ. The source is a woman aged 25 to 39 with COVID-19, enrolled during active disease. This sequence joins TRBV7-6 and TRBJ2-7, with TRBD1 matching over 10 bases. Sequenced material: peripheral blood. The CDR3 loop reads CASSPSLTGGLEQYF. As DNA, the CDR3 is TGTGCCAGCAGCCCCAGCCTGACAGGGGGCCTCGAGCAGTACTTC. Looking up the rest from reference TRBV7-6 and TRBJ2-7 gives the full variable domain: GAGVSQSPRYKVTKRGQDVALRCDPISGHVSLYWYRQALGQGPEFLTYFNYEAQQDKSGLPNDRFSAERPEGSISTLTIQRTEQRDSAMYRCASSPSLTGGLEQYFGPGTRLTVT.